This entry lists 21 T cell receptor beta chains sequenced from one sample in a study of T cell responses to AZD1222 COVID-19 vaccine. Produced via immunoSEQ multiplex PCR; TCRdb's table is partial and in-frame only. The sample includes fewer than 150,000 clones, approximately 94% of them seen just once. Sequences were derived from peripheral blood, sampled on day 0 of AZD1222 vaccination. The receptors derive from an adult in good health.

The DNA of the CDR3 is TGTGCCAGTATCCCCAGGGAAAGTGAAAAACTGTTTTTT. Protein: CASIPRESEKLFF. V usage is TRBV19 and J usage is TRBJ1-4; weak D call: TRBD1 (5 bases). CDR3 length: 13 residues. V was shortened by 7 bases and J by 7 bases, with 13 bases between the two germline ends. The germline gives CDR1 LNHDA, CDR2 SQIVND (reference sequence).

The V call is TRBV7-9, the J call TRBJ2-3; 7 bases align to TRBD1. Germline CDR1 SEHNR, CDR2 FQNEAQ (reference sequence). There are 15 residues in the CDR3. Trimming removed 3 bases from V and 4 bases from J; junction bases left unmatched: 7. CDR3 loop: CASSFKGGAADTQYF. In DNA form, the CDR3 reads TGTGCCAGCAGCTTTAAAGGGGGCGCGGCAGATACGCAGTATTTT.

DNA of the CDR3: TGTGCCAGCAGCTTAAAGTGGGAGGATACGCAGTATTTT. This translates into CASSLKWEDTQYF. The J gene is TRBJ2-3, the V gene TRBV7-3, with D tentatively TRBD2 (5 bases). Germline values: CDR1 SGHTA, CDR2 FQGTGA. CDR3 size: 13 residues. V was cut by 1 base and J by 6 bases, with 8 bases left in between.

This chain uses TRBV12-3 or TRBV12-4 with TRBJ1-1; D not certain. This CDR3 region has 13 residues. Trimming removed 2 bases from V and 0 bases from J, with 4 bases in between. The CDR3 DNA follows: TGTGCCAGCAGTTTAACAGTGAACACTGAAGCTTTCTTT. This gives the protein CASSLTVNTEAFF.

The chain employs TRBV12-3 or TRBV12-4 and TRBJ1-1; possibly TRBD1 for D (5 bases). CDR3 size: 13 residues. V lost 4 bases and J lost 7, with 13 bases in between. The DNA for the CDR3 is TGTGCCAGCAGTTCCCGACGGGGCGGTGAAGCTTTCTTT. Translation: CASSSRRGGEAFF.

The gene calls are TRBV6-1 and TRBJ2-5, with 10 bases matching TRBD1. CDR1 and CDR2 from the germline V gene are MNHNS and SASEGT. With 1 base clipped from V and 5 bases from J, the junction kept 7 bases outside the gene matches. The CDR3 is 16 residues long. CDR3 bases: TGTGCCAGCAGTGAAGTAGACGGGACAGGGGCGGAGACCCAGTACTTC. As protein: CASSEVDGTGAETQYF.

The sample holds a few counts of this clone. The chain uses TRBV19 and TRBJ2-2; 8 nucleotides match TRBD1. Germline trimming cut 3 bases from V and 6 bases from J; bases unmatched to any gene: 6. This CDR3 region has 15 residues. The germline V gene has CDR1 LNHDA and CDR2 SQIVND (reference sequence). The CDR3 is CASSIGQGYAGELFF. CDR3 DNA sequence: TGTGCCAGTAGTATCGGACAGGGCTATGCCGGGGAGCTGTTTTTT.

This clone occurred once. V usage is TRBV5-6 and J usage is TRBJ2-7; D remains unclear. Trimming removed 1 base at V and 2 bases at J, with 10 bases between. CDR3 length: 14 amino acids. In germline, CDR1 is SGHDT, CDR2 YYEEEE. CDR3 in DNA: TGTGCCAGCAGCTTGAGTGGGATCCCCTACGAGCAGTACTTC. Encoded protein: CASSLSGIPYEQYF.

In DNA, the CDR3 is TGTGCCAGCAGGACCAGGGGCCCGGGGACCCAGTACTTC. Amino acid sequence: CASRTRGPGTQYF. The genes are TRBV7-8 and TRBJ2-5; TRBD1 might be the D (6 bases). With 6 bases removed from V and 7 bases from J, the gap between germline ends came to 15 bases. CDR1 is SGHVS, CDR2 FQNEAQ, per germline. The CDR3 sequence is 13 residues long.

The chain recombines TRBV6-5 with TRBJ2-1; D ambiguous. The CDR3 has 16 residues. Germline assignment: CDR1 MNHEY and CDR2 SVGAGI. Trimming cost V 4 bases and J 8 bases, with 21 bases left between them. The CDR3 bases are TGTGCCAGCAGTTGGAATAACCCACCAAAGGCCCATGAGCAGTTCTTC. Translation: CASSWNNPPKAHEQFF.

J is TRBJ1-5 and V is TRBV6-2 or TRBV6-3; no clear D gene. The CDR3 spans 14 residues. The V end was cut by 6 bases, the J end by 2 bases, with 11 bases between. CDR1 is MNHEY and CDR2 is SVGEGT in the germline V gene. The CDR3 sequence is CASSLGARNQPQHF. CDR3 DNA sequence: TGTGCCAGCAGCTTGGGCGCGCGCAATCAGCCCCAGCATTTT.

This chain uses TRBV6-6 with TRBJ2-7, with 8 bases aligning to TRBD2. This CDR3 region has 15 residues. Germline CDR1 reads MNHNY; CDR2 reads SVGAGI (reference sequence). V lost 4 bases, J lost 1 base, and 6 bases stayed unmatched. The CDR3 spells CASSLIAGRSYEQYF. As DNA, the CDR3 is TGTGCCAGCAGTTTAATAGCGGGAAGATCCTACGAGCAGTACTTC.

The genes are TRBV27 and TRBJ1-3, with a tentative D call TRBD1 (5 bases). Germline V gives CDR1 MNHEY, CDR2 SMNVEV (reference sequence). V lost 8 bases and J 4 bases, leaving 12 bases between the germline ends. The CDR3 is 13 residues long. The CDR3 reads CASRRAGGNTIYF. CDR3 in DNA: TGTGCCAGCCGACGGGCAGGGGGAAACACCATATATTTT.

The rearrangement links TRBV20-1 to TRBJ2-1, with TRBD2 as a possible D gene (6 bases). V was cut by 6 bases and J by 9 bases, with 12 bases left in between. There are 11 residues in the CDR3. Germline values: CDR1 DFQATT, CDR2 SNEGSKA (reference sequence). The CDR3 loop reads CSAPLSGEQFF. CDR3 bases: TGCAGTGCGCCCCTTAGCGGTGAGCAGTTCTTC.

The chain uses TRBV19 and TRBJ2-3, with D perhaps matching TRBD2 (6 bases). The CDR3 runs to 15 residues. V lost 5 bases, J lost 6 bases, and 18 bases lay in between. Germline-derived CDR1 and CDR2 are LNHDA and SQIVND (reference sequence). The CDR3 reads CASSPSGLILDTQYF. Written as DNA, the CDR3 is TGTGCCAGTAGTCCGAGCGGGTTGATCTTGGATACGCAGTATTTT.

The chain joins TRBV6-5 to TRBJ1-5; the match to TRBD1 covers 10 bases. Germline V gene data show CDR1 as MNHEY and CDR2 as SVGAGI. This CDR3 spans 15 amino acids. V lost 6 bases, J lost 2 bases, and 4 bases stayed unmatched. The CDR3 region is CASRKGQGRNQPQHF. For the CDR3, the DNA is TGTGCCAGCAGAAAGGGACAGGGGCGCAATCAGCCCCAGCATTTT.

The CDR3 DNA is TGTGCCAGCAGTAACCGGGACAGGGGTCTCTACGAGCAGTACTTC. Residues: CASSNRDRGLYEQYF. The chain recombines TRBV27 with TRBJ2-7; 10 bases fit TRBD1. CDR3 length equals 15 residues. With V trimmed by 5 bases and J by 3 bases, 7 bases remained unmatched. Germline-derived CDR1 and CDR2 are MNHEY and SMNVEV (reference sequence).

J is TRBJ2-1 and V is TRBV6-2 or TRBV6-3, with a weak D call TRBD2 (7 bases). Germline CDR1 and CDR2: MNHEY and SVGEGT. V was shortened by 0 bases and J by 9 bases, with 15 bases between the two germline ends. The CDR3 runs 15 residues. The CDR3 sequence is CASSYSRGGAVEQFF. The CDR3 DNA sequence: TGTGCCAGCAGTTACTCGAGAGGGGGGGCCGTTGAGCAGTTCTTC.

V is TRBV7-2 and J is TRBJ1-5; D possibly corresponds to TRBD1 (5 bases). Germline V gene sequence: CDR1 SGHTA, CDR2 FQGNSA. With 1 base removed from V and 7 bases from J, the gap between germline ends came to 14 bases. The CDR3 is 15 residues long. The CDR3 loop is CASSLGAGWRQPQHF. CDR3 in DNA: TGTGCCAGCAGCTTAGGAGCAGGGTGGCGCCAGCCCCAGCATTTT.

The chain combines TRBV5-1 with TRBJ2-7; 12 nucleotides match TRBD2. Germline CDR1 and CDR2: SGHRS and YFSETQ. The CDR3 runs 13 residues. V trimming: 4 bases; J trimming: 5 bases; junction bases outside the gene matches: 1. The CDR3 nucleotides read TGCGCCAGCAGCCGGACTAGCGGGAACGAGCAGTACTTC. Protein product: CASSRTSGNEQYF.

This clone has only one observation. The chain has TRBV2 and TRBJ2-5, with 15 bases aligning to TRBD2. The CDR3 has 19 residues. Germline CDR1 is SNHLY and CDR2 is FYNNEI. J gave up 2 bases and V 8 bases, and 15 bases lay outside the gene matches. CDR3 residues: CASVPHVGTSGGIQETQYF. The CDR3 DNA is TGTGCCAGCGTCCCCCATGTTGGGACTAGCGGGGGGATTCAAGAGACCCAGTACTTC. Based on the CDR3 plus reference TRBV2 and TRBJ2-5, the full variable domain is EPEVTQTPSHQVTQMGQEVILRCVPISNHLYFYWYRQILGQKVEFLVSFYNNEISEKSEIFDDQFSVERPDGSNFTLKIRSTKLEDSAMYFCASVPHVGTSGGIQETQYFGPGTRLLVL.